The entry below gives a single T cell receptor (beta chain) sequence along with its context. It has no known antigen specificity. No per-base quality is available; no much larger clone lies one base away. cDNA was synthesized by template-switch 5'RACE using a primer with a 10-nucleotide random unique molecular identifier that tagged each TCR transcript. Every sequencing run yielded over 170 million TCR-beta sequences covering 15-18 subjects. Total RNA was extracted with the RNeasy kit. The KAPA Real-time Library Amplification kit was used to amplify TCR-beta VDJ regions with primers targeting the TCR constant region and the 5'RACE anchor. A first PCR added sample indexes and Illumina adaptors, and a second PCR then raised library yield. The roughly 650 bp TCR product was size-selected on a 2% E-gel SizeSelection system after Ampure bead purification. Library quality was checked on a Bioanalyzer, concentration was measured with Qubit, and libraries were quantified with the Kapa Library Quantification kit before pooling. An Illumina HiSeq 2500 sequenced the libraries paired-end 2 x 150 bp. To increase sequence diversity, roughly 25-31% phiX was spiked into each library pool. As for the original processing: The UMI-based MiGEC pipeline processed quality-filtered reads and removed over 80% of raw TCR sequences during error correction. IMGT germline references were used for alignment of VDJ genes, and clonotypes were defined by a unique CDR3 amino acid sequence together with V-J genes. Clonal expansion, Shannon diversity and CDR3 relatedness (CalcPairwiseDistances, ClusterSamples) were evaluated with VDJtools, and phylogenetic trees were built with CLCbio workbench. Expanded clones were defined as having at least 8 unique UMIs, based on coefficient-of-variation modelling across technical triplicates. TCRdb trimmed public reads at Q25 via fastp, called clones via MiXCR and kept in-frame beta chains. Every distinct CDR3 protein forms one entry, paired with its most common genes and DNA. The V and J calls, along with clone size, are taken from TCRdb and not from the paper's own processing. The sample yields 55,000 to 80,000 distinct CDR3 sequences; about an eighth were counted once. The top ten clonotypes cover 4.6% of the sample.

The data derive from a study of neurological immune-mediated disorders (dated by TCRdb to 2018 to 2020). Looking at the study overall: The study compared peripheral blood TCR-beta repertoires of HTLV-I-associated myelopathy (HAM/TSP) patients, multiple sclerosis patients and healthy controls using UMI-based sequencing. Each longitudinal HAM/TSP and healthy donor was sampled at 3 time-points spaced at roughly 3-45 month intervals. Alongside PBMC samples, the set of some 100 TCR-beta libraries contained longitudinal samples, technical triplicates, and paired CD4+ and CD8+ T-cell subsets that had been sorted. The cohort was made up of 68 subjects, consisting of roughly 14 HAM/TSP patients, some 34 multiple sclerosis patients and about 20 healthy controls. Paper-wide results and their limitations: TCR clonal expansion was highest in HAM/TSP patients and lowest in MS patients, with MS patients falling below even healthy controls. No identical CDR3 amino acid sequences were found to be shared among expanded clones across subjects, suggesting that TCR-beta repertoires were private in all groups.

The sample's time point, from its label and the paper: longitudinal time-point 1 (baseline). For unsorted PBMC libraries, 2 million PBMCs were used after storage in RNAlater at -80 degrees C until RNA extraction. Peripheral blood was subjected to Ficoll-Hypaque density gradient centrifugation to isolate PBMCs, which were then cryopreserved in liquid nitrogen. Here V drops 3 bases and J drops 1 base, and the junction holds 9 bases not matched to any gene. Its CDR3 holds 16 amino acids, cysteine through phenylalanine. Of the read, only the CDR3 DNA is kept; its 48 bases are in frame from base 1. Looking up the germline V gene (reference sequence) yields CDR1 DFQATT and CDR2 SNEGSKA.

Sequencing was done on a sample of PBMCs. The rearrangement joined TRBV20-1 to TRBJ1-5; the junction holds 7 bases that match TRBD1. This receptor was taken from a female donor with HTLV-1-associated myelopathy (HAM/TSP). CDR3 reads: CSASGTGARSNQPQHF. The base sequence is TGCAGTGCTAGTGGCACAGGGGCTAGGAGCAATCAGCCCCAGCATTTT.